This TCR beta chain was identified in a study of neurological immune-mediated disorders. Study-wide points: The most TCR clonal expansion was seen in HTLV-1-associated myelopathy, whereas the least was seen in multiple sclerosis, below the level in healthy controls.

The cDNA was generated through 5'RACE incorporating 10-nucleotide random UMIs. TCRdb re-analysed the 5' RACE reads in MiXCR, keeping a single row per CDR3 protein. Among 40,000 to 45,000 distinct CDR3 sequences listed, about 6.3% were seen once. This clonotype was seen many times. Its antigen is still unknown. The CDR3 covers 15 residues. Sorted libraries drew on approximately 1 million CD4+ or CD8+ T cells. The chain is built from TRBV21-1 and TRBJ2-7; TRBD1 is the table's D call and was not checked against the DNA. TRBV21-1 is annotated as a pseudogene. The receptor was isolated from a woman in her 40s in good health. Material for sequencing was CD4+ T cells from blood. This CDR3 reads CASSRGDRLGYEQYF. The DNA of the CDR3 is TGTGCCAGCAGCAGGGGGGACAGGTTAGGCTACGAGCAGTACTTC.